The clone carrying this T cell receptor (beta chain) was seen at least ten times. The antigen remains undetermined. Time point described: sample taken at primary tumor resection. The CDR3 extends over 12 amino acids. Trimming took 5 bases from V and 4 from J, leaving 11 bases between them. Germline lookup yields CDR1 SQVTM and CDR2 ANQGSEA. This sample stems from a study of spatial heterogeneity in lung cancer. TCRdb reprocessed the 5' RACE reads with MiXCR, giving one entry per CDR3 protein. This sample has 15,000 to 20,000 distinct CDR3 sequences, with 7% to 7.5% found just once. Study-wide points: Tumoral mutation counts were tracked by counts of expanded intratumoral alpha and beta TCRs.

The TCR comes from a female donor with early-stage non-small cell lung cancer. The input for sequencing was lung tumor tissue, taken at surgery. The V and J genes are TRBV29-1 and TRBJ1-1; possible D gene TRBD1, 5 bases. In DNA form, the CDR3 reads TGCAGCGTTCTTCTGGACACCACTGAAGCTTTCTTT. Protein: CSVLLDTTEAFF.